This TCR beta chain was identified in a study of early T cells in non-severe SARS-CoV-2 infection. Turning to the study itself: From unsorted whole blood, bulk RNA was sequenced, and the chains remained unpaired.

Individual cDNA molecules received unique molecular identifiers during library preparation. TCRdb redid the calling of the 5' RACE reads with MiXCR, one entry per CDR3 protein. The table records fewer than 80,000 distinct CDR3 sequences, 12% of them present only once. Study conclusions and caveats: In VDJdb matching, anti-spike CD8 responses were favored while private and CD4 specificities went missing.

CDR1 is MDHEN and CDR2 is SYDVKM in the germline V gene. The ends lost 3 bases at V and 5 bases at J; junction bases unmatched: 20. The CDR3 runs 19 residues. This clonotype was found many times. The antigen is undetermined. The chain recombines TRBV28 with TRBJ2-5; TRBD2 matches at 8 bases. The sequence came from an adult who was a healthcare worker with PCR-confirmed SARS-CoV-2 infection or an uninfected control (not recorded which). The specimen was whole blood. DNA of the CDR3: TGTGCCAGCAGTTTTTTGGGGTGGACCGGGACTAGTAGAGAGGAGACCCAGTACTTC. Residues: CASSFLGWTGTSREETQYF.